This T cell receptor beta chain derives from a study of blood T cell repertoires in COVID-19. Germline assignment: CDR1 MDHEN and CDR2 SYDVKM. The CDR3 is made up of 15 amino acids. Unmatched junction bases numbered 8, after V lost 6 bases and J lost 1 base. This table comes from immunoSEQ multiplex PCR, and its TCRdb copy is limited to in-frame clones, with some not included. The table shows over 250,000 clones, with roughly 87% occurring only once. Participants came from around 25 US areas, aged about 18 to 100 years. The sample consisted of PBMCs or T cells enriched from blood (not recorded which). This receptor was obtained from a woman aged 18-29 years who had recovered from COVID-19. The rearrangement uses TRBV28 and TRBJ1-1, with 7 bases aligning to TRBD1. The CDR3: CASSPTDRENTEAFF. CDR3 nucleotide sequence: TGTGCCAGCAGCCCCACTGACAGGGAGAACACTGAAGCTTTCTTT.